This T cell receptor beta chain emerged from a study of regulatory T cells in long-lasting Graves disease. Study in general: Patients met the persistent Graves' disease definition after over 5 years of antithyroid drugs with positive TSH receptor antibodies.

In building TCR beta libraries, iRepertoire HTBI primers were used together with Arm-PCR of CDR3 regions. Using its own MiXCR run on the multiplex PCR reads, TCRdb lists one record per CDR3 protein. This table has around 450,000 distinct CDR3 sequences, about 22% appearing once. Trimming stripped 8 bases from V and 2 bases from J, with 16 bases between. The CDR3 runs to 14 residues. The time point here: persistent/refractory GD, antithyroid drugs over 5 years with positive TRAb. Extracted RNA from PBMCs served as the source of the TCR library. The sample here was peripheral blood mononuclear cells (PBMCs), taken when the disease was refractory, from a patient treated with antithyroid drugs. This TCR was sampled from a female donor with Graves disease. The chain joins TRBV12-3 or TRBV12-4 to TRBJ2-7; maybe TRBD1 (6 bases). The CDR3 is CASSPSGATYEQYF. As DNA, the CDR3 is TGTGCCAGCTCACCCTCAGGGGCTACCTACGAGCAGTACTTC.